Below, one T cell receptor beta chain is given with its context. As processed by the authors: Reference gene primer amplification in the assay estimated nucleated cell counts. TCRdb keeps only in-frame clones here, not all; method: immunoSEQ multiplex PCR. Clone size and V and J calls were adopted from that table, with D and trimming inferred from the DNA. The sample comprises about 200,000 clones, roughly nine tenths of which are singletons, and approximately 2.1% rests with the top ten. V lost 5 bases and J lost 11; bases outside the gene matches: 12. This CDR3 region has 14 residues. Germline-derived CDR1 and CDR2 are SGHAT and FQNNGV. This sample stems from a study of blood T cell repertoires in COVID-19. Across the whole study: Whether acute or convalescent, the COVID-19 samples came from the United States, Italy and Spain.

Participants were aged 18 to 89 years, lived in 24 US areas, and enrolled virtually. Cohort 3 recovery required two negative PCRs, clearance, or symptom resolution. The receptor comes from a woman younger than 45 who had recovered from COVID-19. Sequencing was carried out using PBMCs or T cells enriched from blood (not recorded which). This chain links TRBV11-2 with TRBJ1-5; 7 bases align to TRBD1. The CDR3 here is CASSLTGANTAQHF. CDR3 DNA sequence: TGTGCCAGCAGCCTAACAGGGGCCAATACGGCCCAGCATTTT.